Listed here are 9 T cell receptor beta chains from one sample, sequenced in a study of T-cell reconstitution after alpha-beta-depleted transplantation in children. Unique molecular identifiers were incorporated when the TCRbeta library was constructed. TCRdb re-called the PCR reads through MiXCR, storing one row per CDR3 protein. The table lists about 640,000 distinct CDR3 sequences, roughly 15% of them singletons. Sequenced material: PBMCs from the stem cell graft donor, taken from the stem cell graft. The receptors come from a human donor who donated a stem cell graft to a child with acute myeloid leukemia.

V is TRBV5-3 and J is TRBJ2-6, with TRBD1 identical over 7 bases. TRBV5-3 is assigned to the ORF class and has an uncertain function. The V segment lost 4 bases and the J segment 0 bases; nucleotides outside the gene matches: 10. This CDR3 has 18 residues. The CDR3 region has the DNA TGTGCCAGAAGCCTAGGGACAGCGAAGAGCTCTGGGGCCAACGTCCTGACTTTC. Residues: CARSLGTAKSSGANVLTF.

The V gene is TRBV15, the J gene TRBJ1-1, with D uncertain. The germline V and J ends were trimmed by 0 bases and 0 bases, with 11 bases remaining between them. CDR3 length equals 16 residues. Germline V CDR1 and CDR2: LNHNV, YYDKDF (reference sequence). The CDR3 sequence is CATSRDQPGLNTEAFF. CDR3 nucleotide sequence: TGTGCCACCAGCAGAGACCAGCCGGGCCTGAACACTGAAGCTTTCTTT.

This clonotype was observed a handful of times. The chain couples TRBV7-9 to TRBJ1-1; D is ambiguous. CDR1 is SEHNR, CDR2 FQNEAQ, per germline (reference sequence). This CDR3 comprises 17 residues. With 1 base removed from V and 0 bases from J, the gap between germline ends came to 15 bases. CDR3 protein: CASSLGTDGTMNTEAFF. CDR3 sequence (DNA): TGTGCCAGCAGCTTAGGGACCGACGGCACGATGAACACTGAAGCTTTCTTT. The full variable domain, in which reference TRBV7-9 and TRBJ1-1 provide the parts outside the CDR3, is DTGVSQNPRHKITKRGQNVTFRCDPISEHNRLYWYRQTLGQGPEFLTYFQNEAQLEKSRLLSDRFSAERPKGSFSTLEIQRTEQGDSAMYLCASSLGTDGTMNTEAFFGQGTRLTVV.

The DNA for the CDR3 is TGTGCCAGCAGCTCCGCGTGGGGCTACACCTTC. It is translated as CASSSAWGYTF. This chain uses TRBV7-2 with TRBJ1-2, with D unclear. Germline values: CDR1 SGHTA, CDR2 FQGNSA. V was trimmed by 4 bases and J by 8 bases, leaving 8 bases between them. The CDR3 sequence is 11 residues long.

The chain recombines TRBV9 with TRBJ2-1; weak D call: TRBD2 (6 bases). CDR3 length equals 15 residues. Trimming stripped 4 bases from V and 8 bases from J, with 19 bases between. Germline-derived CDR1 and CDR2 are SGDLS and YYNGEE. CDR3 loop: CASSPSGTPNDEQFF. The CDR3 coding sequence is TGTGCCAGCAGCCCCTCCGGGACTCCGAACGATGAGCAGTTCTTC.

The gene calls are TRBV5-6 and TRBJ2-2; the match to TRBD2 covers 9 bases. The CDR3 covers 15 residues. The germline CDR1 and CDR2 sequences are SGHDT and YYEEEE. V trimming: 5 bases; J trimming: 0 bases; junction bases outside the gene matches: 2. The CDR3 region has the DNA TGTGCCAGCAGGGCTAGCGGGGCGAACACCGGGGAGCTGTTTTTT. As protein: CASRASGANTGELFF.

This clonotype turned up a few times. The genes are TRBV20-1 and TRBJ2-4; TRBD2 might be the D (5 bases). The CDR3 runs to 15 residues. Trimming shortened V by 7 bases and J by 0 bases, and 16 bases separated the two germline ends. Germline V gene sequence: CDR1 DFQATT, CDR2 SNEGSKA (reference sequence). CDR3 nucleotides: TGCAGTGTCCCCGGTGGGAGTCGAGCCAAAAACATTCAGTACTTC. This sequence encodes CSVPGGSRAKNIQYF.

This clonotype showed up many times. V and J are TRBV29-1 and TRBJ2-1; D call uncertain. The CDR3 totals 15 residues. Germline V gives CDR1 SQVTM, CDR2 ANQGSEA. V was clipped by 7 bases and J by 0 bases, with 16 bases between them. The CDR3: CSAQTRHSSYNEQFF. CDR3 bases: TGCAGCGCGCAGACCAGGCATAGCTCCTACAATGAGCAGTTCTTC.

V and J are TRBV20-1 and TRBJ1-4; the match to TRBD1 covers 7 bases. The trim removed 0 bases at V and 3 bases at J, leaving 4 bases unmatched. The CDR3 runs to 15 residues. Germline assignment: CDR1 DFQATT and CDR2 SNEGSKA (reference sequence). The CDR3 protein is CSARDRTGANEKLFF. The CDR3 coding sequence is TGCAGTGCTAGAGATCGAACAGGGGCTAATGAAAAACTGTTTTTT.